A selection of T cell receptor beta chains follows, all from one sample in a study of T cell responses to AZD1222 COVID-19 vaccine. Data came from immunoSEQ multiplex PCR; TCRdb stores just in-frame clones and leaves some out. The table has about 170,000 clones, approximately 90% seen once. Material: peripheral blood, obtained on day 0 of AZD1222 vaccination. These receptors came from an adult in good health. Both conserved end residues are part of each CDR3. Each record gives: J gene, D gene, V gene, CDR3 length, clone size, CDR3 DNA, CDR3 protein. The D gene is left open where the match is weak. Not every row has a clone size; where given, it reads once, few, many or a size class.

j_call: TRBJ1-1; d_call: .; v_call: TRBV19; cdr3_length: 15; clone_size: .; cdr3_nt: TGTGCCAGTAGTATAGGGGTACGGGGGAGCACTGAAGCTTTCTTT; cdr3_aa: CASSIGVRGSTEAFF
j_call: TRBJ2-6; d_call: .; v_call: TRBV27; cdr3_length: 17; clone_size: .; cdr3_nt: TGTGCCAGCAGTTGGGTGAGCCGAAACACTGGGGCCAACGTCCTGACTTTC; cdr3_aa: CASSWVSRNTGANVLTF
j_call: TRBJ1-1; d_call: .; v_call: TRBV28; cdr3_length: 13; clone_size: .; cdr3_nt: TGTGCCAGCAGTTTACCCCAGAACACTGAAGCTTTCTTT; cdr3_aa: CASSLPQNTEAFF
j_call: TRBJ1-1; d_call: .; v_call: TRBV29-1; cdr3_length: 15; clone_size: .; cdr3_nt: TGCAGCGAAATTGCGGGGGGGGCAAGGAACACTGAAGCTTTCTTT; cdr3_aa: CSEIAGGARNTEAFF
j_call: TRBJ1-6; d_call: .; v_call: TRBV7-9; cdr3_length: 13; clone_size: few; cdr3_nt: TGTGCCAGCAGCCCCCAGGGTCGGCCACCCCTCCACTTT; cdr3_aa: CASSPQGRPPLHF
j_call: TRBJ1-5; d_call: TRBD1; v_call: TRBV15; cdr3_length: 17; clone_size: .; cdr3_nt: TGTGCCACCAGCAGAGGGGACAGGTTTTATAGCAATCAGCCCCAGCATTTT; cdr3_aa: CATSRGDRFYSNQPQHF
j_call: TRBJ2-3; d_call: TRBD1; v_call: TRBV6-4; cdr3_length: 14; clone_size: .; cdr3_nt: TGTGCCAGCAGTGAAGCCGGACAGGCAGATACGCAGTATTTT; cdr3_aa: CASSEAGQADTQYF
j_call: TRBJ2-2; d_call: TRBD1; v_call: TRBV2; cdr3_length: 16; clone_size: once; cdr3_nt: TGTGCCAGCAGTAGAGACAGGGGGACTAACACCGGGGAGCTGTTTTTT; cdr3_aa: CASSRDRGTNTGELFF
j_call: TRBJ1-1; d_call: .; v_call: TRBV5-1; cdr3_length: 17; clone_size: .; cdr3_nt: TGCGCCAGCAGCTTGGCCTTACTGGACAAGGCGAACACTGAAGCTTTCTTT; cdr3_aa: CASSLALLDKANTEAFF
j_call: TRBJ2-7; d_call: .; v_call: TRBV2; cdr3_length: 14; clone_size: .; cdr3_nt: TGTGCCAGCGATGGAGGGGGGGTCTCCTACGAGCAGTACTTC; cdr3_aa: CASDGGGVSYEQYF
j_call: TRBJ1-1; d_call: TRBD1; v_call: TRBV9; cdr3_length: 14; clone_size: .; cdr3_nt: TGTGCCAGCAGCGTCCTGGACAGGGGGTCTGAAGCTTTCTTT; cdr3_aa: CASSVLDRGSEAFF
j_call: TRBJ2-1; d_call: TRBD2; v_call: TRBV19; cdr3_length: 17; clone_size: .; cdr3_nt: TGTGCCAGTAGTTCCCAAACCGGACTAGCGGGGGACCTAGAGCAGTTCTTC; cdr3_aa: CASSSQTGLAGDLEQFF
j_call: TRBJ2-2; d_call: .; v_call: TRBV2; cdr3_length: 16; clone_size: .; cdr3_nt: TGTGCCAGCAGTCCCCGAGGGGGACCGAACACCGGGGAGCTGTTTTTT; cdr3_aa: CASSPRGGPNTGELFF
j_call: TRBJ2-5; d_call: .; v_call: TRBV20-1; cdr3_length: 15; clone_size: few; cdr3_nt: TGCAGTGCTAGTCCGCCGGGACACGGGCGGGAGACCCAGTACTTC; cdr3_aa: CSASPPGHGRETQYF
j_call: TRBJ2-1; d_call: TRBD2; v_call: TRBV12-3/TRBV12-4; cdr3_length: 13; clone_size: few; cdr3_nt: TGTGCCAGCAGTTTTGGGGGGGTGAATGAGCAGTTCTTC; cdr3_aa: CASSFGGVNEQFF
j_call: TRBJ2-6; d_call: TRBD1; v_call: TRBV5-4; cdr3_length: 16; clone_size: .; cdr3_nt: TGTGCCAGCAGCTTGAACAGGGGAGCTGGGGCCAACGTCCTGACTTTC; cdr3_aa: CASSLNRGAGANVLTF
j_call: TRBJ1-5; d_call: .; v_call: TRBV5-1; cdr3_length: 13; clone_size: .; cdr3_nt: TGCGCCAGCAGCGTAGGAAGCAATCAGCCCCAGCATTTT; cdr3_aa: CASSVGSNQPQHF
j_call: TRBJ1-5; d_call: .; v_call: TRBV19; cdr3_length: 15; clone_size: .; cdr3_nt: TGTGCCAGTAGTATCTCCGCAGGGGGCAATCAGCCCCAGCATTTT; cdr3_aa: CASSISAGGNQPQHF
j_call: TRBJ1-4; d_call: .; v_call: TRBV2; cdr3_length: 15; clone_size: .; cdr3_nt: TGTGCCAGCCGACCGAGAGGGACAACTAATGAAAAACTGTTTTTT; cdr3_aa: CASRPRGTTNEKLFF
j_call: TRBJ2-7; d_call: TRBD1; v_call: TRBV5-1; cdr3_length: 13; clone_size: .; cdr3_nt: TGCGCCAGCAGCTCAGGACAGGGCTACGAGCAGTACTTC; cdr3_aa: CASSSGQGYEQYF
j_call: TRBJ1-3; d_call: .; v_call: TRBV7-2; cdr3_length: 15; clone_size: .; cdr3_nt: TGTGCCAGCAGCGAATTTAGGCACTCTGGAAACACCATATATTTT; cdr3_aa: CASSEFRHSGNTIYF
j_call: TRBJ2-3; d_call: .; v_call: TRBV7-8; cdr3_length: 14; clone_size: .; cdr3_nt: TGTGCCAGCAGCTTAAAAGAACCCGGGGTTACGCAGTATTTT; cdr3_aa: CASSLKEPGVTQYF
j_call: TRBJ2-7; d_call: TRBD1; v_call: TRBV24-1; cdr3_length: 17; clone_size: .; cdr3_nt: TGTGCCACCAGTGACAAAGGGGACAGGAGGAGCTCCTACGAGCAGTACTTC; cdr3_aa: CATSDKGDRRSSYEQYF